Presented here are 28 T cell receptor beta chains from one specimen sequenced in a study of T-cell memory formation after mild COVID-19. TCRdb re-called the 5' RACE reads with MiXCR, one entry per CDR3 protein. The sample has about 350,000 distinct CDR3 sequences; more than 20% are singletons. The sequenced sample consisted of PBMCs or a T cell subset sorted from them (not recorded which). The receptor source for this set is a man aged 18 to 30 who had mild COVID-19 (a few samples of this study predate the infection). Cell type and time point are not known.

J is TRBJ1-5 and V is TRBV6-1; the D is unclear. From germline, CDR1 is MNHNS and CDR2 SASEGT. The CDR3 is 16 amino acids. Deletions cut 7 bases from V and 2 bases from J, with 18 bases between. CDR3 residues: CASNAVLWRGNQPQHF. The CDR3 nucleotides read TGTGCCAGCAATGCCGTCCTGTGGAGGGGCAATCAGCCCCAGCATTTT.

The chain joins TRBV27 to TRBJ1-5; TRBD1 is a possible D gene (5 bases). Deletions cut 8 bases from V and 6 bases from J, with 20 bases between. This CDR3 spans 15 amino acids. CDR1 is MNHEY, CDR2 SMNVEV, per germline (reference sequence). CDR3 sequence (DNA): TGTGCCAGCCGACTCGGGACGATAGAGGGTCAGCCCCAGCATTTT. It specifies CASRLGTIEGQPQHF.

This clonotype was counted many times. The chain joins TRBV23-1 to TRBJ2-5; a possible D gene is TRBD1 (6 bases). TRBV23-1 is an open reading frame, and its role is uncertain. This CDR3 has 14 residues. V dropped 4 bases and J dropped 2 bases, with 11 bases sitting between them. The CDR3 DNA is TGCGCCAGCAGTCGAGGGGGAAAACAAGAGACCCAGTACTTC. This codes for CASSRGGKQETQYF.

The V gene is TRBV5-6, the J gene TRBJ2-3; 10 bases map to TRBD2. This CDR3 region has 14 residues. The V gene's germline CDR1 is SGHDT and CDR2 YYEEEE. V lost 4 bases to trimming and J lost 4 bases; unmatched junction nucleotides: 3. Here the CDR3 reads CASSTLAGPDTQYF. The CDR3, as DNA: TGTGCCAGCAGCACACTAGCGGGGCCAGATACGCAGTATTTT.

This clonotype was observed many times. This rearrangement joins TRBV5-1 to TRBJ2-2; 10 nucleotides agree with TRBD1. V lost 0 bases, J lost 2 bases, and 7 bases stayed unmatched. The germline V gene encodes CDR1 SGHRS and CDR2 YFSETQ. The CDR3 length is 18 residues. CDR3 residues: CASSLALRQGANTGELFF. The CDR3, as DNA: TGCGCCAGCAGCTTGGCCCTCCGACAGGGGGCAAACACCGGGGAGCTGTTTTTT.

This clonotype was counted a few times. The chain joins TRBV7-2 to TRBJ2-3; TRBD1 might be the D (5 bases). There are 15 residues in the CDR3. Trimming removed 2 bases from V and 4 bases from J, with 13 bases in between. Germline CDR1 is SGHTA and CDR2 is FQGNSA. The CDR3 nucleotides are TGTGCCAGCAGCTTAATGCAGGGCTCCGCAGATACGCAGTATTTT. This encodes CASSLMQGSADTQYF.

This clonotype has a handful of counts. The J gene is TRBJ2-5, the V gene TRBV7-8; a weak D match, TRBD1 (7 bases). Germline loops: CDR1 SGHVS, CDR2 FQNEAQ. V lost 1 base and J 5 bases, leaving 23 bases between the germline ends. CDR3 length: 18 amino acids. The chain's CDR3 is CASSLGGGGRPVWETQYF. The DNA for the CDR3 is TGTGCCAGCAGCTTAGGAGGAGGGGGCCGGCCCGTGTGGGAGACCCAGTACTTC.

The gene calls are TRBV5-1 and TRBJ2-5; TRBD1 matches 7 bases. The CDR3 consists of 16 residues. Trimming removed 4 bases from V and 5 bases from J; junction bases left unmatched: 14. Germline values: CDR1 SGHRS, CDR2 YFSETQ. The CDR3 DNA follows: TGCGCCAGCAGCCAGCAGACAGGGTCATTATCGGAGACCCAGTACTTC. As protein: CASSQQTGSLSETQYF.

This clonotype occurred a few times. This chain joins TRBV20-1 and TRBJ2-7; D is unresolved. This CDR3 has 12 residues. Trimming took 4 bases from V and 3 from J, leaving 10 bases between them. Per germline, CDR1 DFQATT and CDR2 SNEGSKA (reference sequence). CDR3 amino acids: CSATWTGYEQYF. As DNA, the CDR3 is TGCAGTGCTACCTGGACGGGCTACGAGCAGTACTTC.

This clonotype was observed at least ten times. J is TRBJ2-7 and V is TRBV10-3; either TRBD1 or TRBD2 may supply D (6 bases each). This CDR3 region has 17 residues. V gave up 1 base and J gave up 4 bases, with 20 bases separating them. Germline CDR1 and CDR2: ENHRY and SYGVKD. Here the CDR3 reads CAISELKGRGGLYEQYF. In DNA form, the CDR3 reads TGTGCCATCAGTGAGTTAAAGGGCAGGGGAGGATTGTACGAGCAGTACTTC.

V usage is TRBV28 and J usage is TRBJ2-7; possibly TRBD1 for D (6 bases). Germline V gene data show CDR1 as MDHEN and CDR2 as SYDVKM. CDR3 length: 13 amino acids. Trimming removed 5 bases at V and 4 bases at J, with 12 bases between. CDR3 loop: CASSPGQQYEQYV. The CDR3 DNA is TGTGCCAGCAGTCCAGGACAGCAGTACGAGCAGTACGTC.

This clonotype showed up just a few times. V gene TRBV7-2 combines with J gene TRBJ2-4; the D is unclear. Germline V CDR1 and CDR2: SGHTA, FQGNSA. The CDR3 is 12 amino acids. V lost 4 bases, J lost 6 bases, and 7 bases lay in between. The CDR3 loop is CASSSLGNIQYF. Here the CDR3 DNA reads TGTGCCAGCAGCTCGCTGGGAAACATTCAGTACTTC.

The V call is TRBV4-3, the J call TRBJ2-1; 7 bases fit TRBD1. The CDR3 totals 16 residues. Germline V gene sequence: CDR1 LGHNA, CDR2 YSLEER. The J segment lost 3 bases and the V segment lost 4 bases, leaving 9 bases of the junction unmatched. The CDR3 reads CASSPLQGSGYNEQFF. DNA of the CDR3: TGCGCCAGCAGCCCTTTACAGGGGTCAGGCTACAATGAGCAGTTCTTC.

The chain joins TRBV7-8 to TRBJ1-4, with a possible D match to TRBD1 (6 bases). Per germline, CDR1 SGHVS and CDR2 FQNEAQ. V dropped 1 base and J dropped 0 bases, with 18 bases sitting between them. The CDR3 covers 19 residues. CDR3 residues: CASSLDRTGIFSTNEKLFF. As DNA, the CDR3 is TGTGCCAGCAGCTTAGATAGAACAGGGATCTTCTCAACTAATGAAAAACTGTTTTTT.

Comment on this clonotype: One end of the junction fails to match germline, which may point to a read error. The chain uses TRBV11-2 and TRBJ2-3; 7 bases line up with TRBD2. Germline V CDR1 and CDR2: SGHAT, FQNNGV. This CDR3 contains 15 residues. The CDR3 protein is CASNSRGSGTDTQYF. In DNA, the CDR3 is TGTGCAAGCAATTCGCGGGGGTCGGGCACAGATACGCAGTATTTT.

The sample holds a few counts of this clonotype. The chain has TRBV18 and TRBJ2-5, with a tentative D call TRBD2 (7 bases). The CDR3 loop spans 15 amino acids. V was trimmed by 0 bases and J by 1 base, leaving 9 bases between them. The germline gives CDR1 KGHSH, CDR2 LQKENI. The CDR3 is CASSPPGGLQETQYF. The CDR3 DNA follows: TGTGCCAGCTCACCACCGGGGGGGCTCCAAGAGACCCAGTACTTC.

The J gene is TRBJ2-1, the V gene TRBV10-3; the D gene is possibly TRBD2 (5 bases). The V gene's germline CDR1 is ENHRY and CDR2 SYGVKD. The CDR3 totals 14 residues. V was cut by 2 bases and J by 16 bases, with 21 bases left in between. The CDR3 region is CAISEDRASGVNFF. CDR3 sequence (DNA): TGTGCCATCAGTGAGGATAGGGCATCCGGGGTAAATTTCTTC.

The genes are TRBV7-2 and TRBJ1-2; D is unclear. Germline CDR1 reads SGHTA; CDR2 reads FQGNSA. This CDR3 region has 13 residues. Trimming removed 2 bases from V and 4 bases from J, with 8 bases in between. CDR3 residues: CASSLRRAYGYTF. The DNA for the CDR3 is TGTGCCAGCAGCTTAAGACGGGCCTATGGCTACACCTTC.

This clonotype was detected once. This rearrangement joins TRBV11-2 to TRBJ1-1; 9 bases line up with TRBD1. The CDR3 is made up of 14 amino acids. CDR1 is SGHAT, CDR2 FQNNGV, per germline. V trimming: 1 base; J trimming: 8 bases; junction bases outside the gene matches: 5. The DNA of the CDR3 is TGTGCCAGCAGCTTAGTGGGACAGGGTGTCGAAGCTTTCTTT. Its translation is CASSLVGQGVEAFF.

The chain is built from TRBV7-9 and TRBJ1-6; 7 bases are shared with TRBD1. Germline assignment: CDR1 SEHNR and CDR2 FQNEAQ (reference sequence). V was pared by 3 bases and J by 7 bases, with 6 bases of the junction left unmatched. The CDR3 totals 15 residues. CDR3 sequence reads: CASSLTGTVNSPLHF. CDR3 DNA sequence: TGTGCCAGCAGCTTGACCGGGACAGTGAATTCACCCCTCCACTTT. Full variable domain (missing parts from reference TRBV7-9 and TRBJ1-6): DTGVSQNPRHKITKRGQNVTFRCDPISEHNRLYWYRQTLGQGPEFLTYFQNEAQLEKSRLLSDRFSAERPKGSFSTLEIQRTEQGDSAMYLCASSLTGTVNSPLHFGNGTRLTVT.

This clonotype has a handful of counts. This chain uses TRBV4-1 with TRBJ1-2, with 7 bases fitting TRBD1. V was pared by 1 base and J by 5 bases, with 7 bases of the junction left unmatched. The CDR3 spans 15 residues. Germline values: CDR1 MGHRA, CDR2 YSYEKL. The CDR3 spells CASSQGGGTAYGYTF. CDR3 DNA: TGCGCCAGCAGCCAAGGAGGTGGGACAGCATATGGCTACACCTTC.

CDR3 protein: CASSQGIRSLNTGELFF. DNA of the CDR3: TGTGCCAGCAGCCAAGGGATCAGGAGCCTGAACACCGGGGAGCTGTTTTTT. This chain connects TRBV4-2 to TRBJ2-2, with D unclear. The length of the CDR3 is 17 residues. Germline V CDR1 and CDR2: LGHNA, YNFKEQ. Trimming removed 1 base from V and 1 base from J, with 13 bases in between.

The chain employs TRBV4-3 and TRBJ2-4, with a possible D match to TRBD2 (7 bases). This CDR3 region has 14 residues. Germline V gene sequence: CDR1 LGHNA, CDR2 YSLEER. The V end lost 6 bases, the J end lost 9 bases, and 18 bases lay between the germline ends. CDR3 sequence: CASRHRAGEGIQYF. In nucleotides, the CDR3 is TGCGCCAGCAGGCACAGGGCGGGAGAGGGCATTCAGTACTTC.

This clonotype was recorded many times. V and J are TRBV20-1 and TRBJ2-1, with D perhaps being TRBD1 or TRBD2 (6 bases each). The CDR3 consists of 14 residues. Trimming shortened V by 0 bases and J by 9 bases, and 15 bases separated the two germline ends. In germline, CDR1 is DFQATT, CDR2 SNEGSKA (reference sequence). For the CDR3, the DNA is TGCAGTGCTAGAGAAGTAACGGGGGCCGGTGAGCAGTTCTTC. It codes for CSAREVTGAGEQFF.

The chain recombines TRBV13 with TRBJ1-2; D ambiguous. This CDR3 is 13 amino acids long. Trimming stripped 0 bases from V and 5 bases from J, with 7 bases between. Germline V gene sequence: CDR1 PRHDT, CDR2 FYEKMQ (reference sequence). The CDR3 nucleotides are TGTGCCAGCAGCTTAGGCCGTTGGTATGGCTACACCTTC. Translation: CASSLGRWYGYTF. Looking up the rest from reference TRBV13 and TRBJ1-2 gives the full variable domain: AAGVIQSPRHLIKEKRETATLKCYPIPRHDTVYWYQQGPGQDPQFLISFYEKMQSDKGSIPDRFSAQQFSDYHSELNMSSLELGDSALYFCASSLGRWYGYTFGSGTRLTVV.

V gene TRBV28 combines with J gene TRBJ2-3; TRBD1 might be the D (6 bases). The CDR3 is 13 amino acids. Trimming took 5 bases from V and 6 from J, leaving 12 bases between them. In germline, CDR1 is MDHEN, CDR2 SYDVKM. DNA of the CDR3: TGTGCCAGCAGTGCTCAGGGGCCGGATACGCAGTATTTT. This translates into CASSAQGPDTQYF. The variable domain in full, completed from reference TRBV28 and TRBJ2-3, reads DVKVTQSSRYLVKRTGEKVFLECVQDMDHENMFWYRQDPGLGLRLIYFSYDVKMKEKGDIPEGYSVSREKKERFSLILESASTNQTSMYLCASSAQGPDTQYFGPGTRLTVL.

This chain connects TRBV9 to TRBJ2-5; TRBD1 is a possible D gene (5 bases). V lost 6 bases to trimming and J lost 2 bases, with 17 bases between them. The V gene's germline CDR1 is SGDLS and CDR2 YYNGEE. The CDR3 consists of 15 residues. The CDR3 region is CASTVLGQPQETQYF. In DNA form, the CDR3 reads TGTGCCAGCACCGTGTTAGGACAACCACAAGAGACCCAGTACTTC.

This chain joins TRBV20-1 and TRBJ2-7, with D perhaps matching TRBD1 (6 bases). This CDR3 comprises 14 residues. Germline-derived CDR1 and CDR2 are DFQATT and SNEGSKA (reference sequence). Trimming took off 5 bases at V and 4 bases at J, with 18 bases between the two ends. The CDR3 protein is CSAHRQGRGYEQYF. CDR3 in DNA: TGCAGTGCTCACCGCCAAGGCAGGGGATACGAGCAGTACTTC.